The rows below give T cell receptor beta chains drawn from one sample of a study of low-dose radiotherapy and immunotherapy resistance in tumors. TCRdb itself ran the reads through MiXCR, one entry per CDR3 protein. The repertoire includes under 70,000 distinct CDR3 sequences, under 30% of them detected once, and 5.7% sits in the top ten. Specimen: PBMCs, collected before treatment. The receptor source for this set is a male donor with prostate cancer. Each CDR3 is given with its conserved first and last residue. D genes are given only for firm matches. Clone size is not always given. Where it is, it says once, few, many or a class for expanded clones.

cdr3_aa: CASSRTERDTEAFF
cdr3_nt: TGTGCCAGCTCGCGGACGGAGAGAGACACTGAAGCTTTCTTT
cdr3_length: 14
d_call: .
clone_size: many
j_call: TRBJ1-1
v_call: TRBV18

cdr3_aa: CASSDGRTSGYEQYF
cdr3_nt: TGTGCCAGCAGTGATGGCAGGACTAGCGGATACGAGCAGTACTTC
cdr3_length: 15
d_call: TRBD2
clone_size: .
j_call: TRBJ2-7
v_call: TRBV2

cdr3_aa: CASSARTGLAGLAGEQYF
cdr3_nt: TGTGCCAGCAGTGCCCGTACTGGACTGGCGGGACTAGCAGGCGAGCAGTACTTC
cdr3_length: 18
d_call: TRBD2
clone_size: many
j_call: TRBJ2-7
v_call: TRBV28

cdr3_aa: CASRPGQSTDTQYF
cdr3_nt: TGTGCCAGCCGTCCGGGACAGAGCACAGATACGCAGTATTTT
cdr3_length: 14
d_call: TRBD1
clone_size: .
j_call: TRBJ2-3
v_call: TRBV28

cdr3_aa: CASSGLTSSYNEQFF
cdr3_nt: TGTGCCAGCAGCGGACTTACGAGCTCCTACAATGAGCAGTTCTTC
cdr3_length: 15
d_call: .
clone_size: once
j_call: TRBJ2-1
v_call: TRBV9

cdr3_aa: CASSPSGRALHEQYF
cdr3_nt: TGTGCCAGCAGCCCCAGCGGGAGGGCCCTTCACGAGCAGTACTTC
cdr3_length: 15
d_call: TRBD2
clone_size: many
j_call: TRBJ2-7
v_call: TRBV13

cdr3_aa: CASSGPGGGEQFF
cdr3_nt: TGCGCCAGCAGCGGCCCGGGGGGGGGAGAGCAGTTCTTC
cdr3_length: 13
d_call: TRBD2
clone_size: many
j_call: TRBJ2-1
v_call: TRBV5-1

cdr3_aa: CASSLRGLYEQYF
cdr3_nt: TGTGCCAGCAGTTTACGTGGTCTCTACGAGCAGTACTTC
cdr3_length: 13
d_call: .
clone_size: .
j_call: TRBJ2-7
v_call: TRBV28

cdr3_aa: CASSFRGDPQETQYF
cdr3_nt: TGTGCCAGCAGTTTCCGGGGGGACCCCCAAGAGACCCAGTACTTC
cdr3_length: 15
d_call: TRBD2
clone_size: many
j_call: TRBJ2-5
v_call: TRBV28

cdr3_aa: CASGVGSTDTQYF
cdr3_nt: TGTGCCAGCGGGGTGGGGAGCACAGATACGCAGTATTTT
cdr3_length: 13
d_call: .
clone_size: .
j_call: TRBJ2-3
v_call: TRBV28

cdr3_aa: CASSQGPTGELFF
cdr3_nt: TGCGCCAGCAGTCAGGGTCCCACCGGGGAGCTGTTTTTT
cdr3_length: 13
d_call: .
clone_size: .
j_call: TRBJ2-2
v_call: TRBV5-1

cdr3_aa: CASSAYEGTGYTF
cdr3_nt: TGTGCCAGCAGCGCATATGAGGGGACTGGCTACACCTTC
cdr3_length: 13
d_call: .
clone_size: many
j_call: TRBJ1-2
v_call: TRBV7-2

cdr3_aa: CASGQGRWDTQYF
cdr3_nt: TGTGCCAGCGGGCAGGGTCGATGGGATACGCAGTATTTT
cdr3_length: 13
d_call: .
clone_size: many
j_call: TRBJ2-3
v_call: TRBV6-2/TRBV6-3

cdr3_aa: CASTLNYNEQFF
cdr3_nt: TGTGCCAGTACCCTAAACTACAATGAGCAGTTCTTC
cdr3_length: 12
d_call: .
clone_size: .
j_call: TRBJ2-1
v_call: TRBV28

cdr3_aa: CASSLIGQGVSYEQYF
cdr3_nt: TGTGCCAGCAGTTTAATAGGACAGGGGGTCTCCTACGAGCAGTACTTC
cdr3_length: 16
d_call: TRBD1
clone_size: .
j_call: TRBJ2-7
v_call: TRBV27

cdr3_aa: CSVEGRGLFSYEQYF
cdr3_nt: TGCAGTGTCGAGGGGAGAGGACTCTTTTCCTACGAGCAGTACTTC
cdr3_length: 15
d_call: .
clone_size: many
j_call: TRBJ2-7
v_call: TRBV20-1

cdr3_aa: CASSYGGLRFYEQFF
cdr3_nt: TGTGCCAGCAGTTACGGGGGACTCAGATTCTATGAGCAGTTCTTC
cdr3_length: 15
d_call: .
clone_size: many
j_call: TRBJ2-1
v_call: TRBV6-2/TRBV6-3

cdr3_aa: CASSSLPGQGEQYF
cdr3_nt: TGTGCCAGCAGCTCCCTCCCGGGACAGGGGGAGCAGTACTTC
cdr3_length: 14
d_call: TRBD1
clone_size: many
j_call: TRBJ2-7
v_call: TRBV7-7

cdr3_aa: CASSPQGVSYNEQFF
cdr3_nt: TGCGCCAGCAGCCCGCAGGGGGTCTCCTACAATGAGCAGTTCTTC
cdr3_length: 15
d_call: TRBD1
clone_size: many
j_call: TRBJ2-1
v_call: TRBV5-1

cdr3_aa: CASSEWKASNYGYTF
cdr3_nt: TGTGCCAGCAGTGAATGGAAGGCCTCTAACTATGGCTACACCTTC
cdr3_length: 15
d_call: .
clone_size: .
j_call: TRBJ1-2
v_call: TRBV6-2/TRBV6-3

cdr3_aa: CASSKEGTGPLTYGYTF
cdr3_nt: TGTGCCAGCAGCAAAGAGGGGACAGGGCCCCTTACCTATGGCTACACCTTC
cdr3_length: 17
d_call: .
clone_size: many
j_call: TRBJ1-2
v_call: TRBV21-1

cdr3_aa: CASRTFPGPLGEQFF
cdr3_nt: TGTGCCAGCAGAACCTTCCCGGGGCCCCTCGGTGAGCAGTTCTTC
cdr3_length: 15
d_call: .
clone_size: many
j_call: TRBJ2-1
v_call: TRBV28

cdr3_aa: CASSFRAGANVLTF
cdr3_nt: TGTGCCAGCAGCTTTAGGGCTGGGGCCAACGTCCTGACTTTC
cdr3_length: 14
d_call: .
clone_size: many
j_call: TRBJ2-6
v_call: TRBV5-6

cdr3_aa: CASSKQGWMETQYF
cdr3_nt: TGTGCCAGTAGCAAACAGGGTTGGATGGAGACCCAGTACTTC
cdr3_length: 14
d_call: .
clone_size: .
j_call: TRBJ2-5
v_call: TRBV19

cdr3_aa: CSARVLTALNTEAFF
cdr3_nt: TGCAGTGCTAGGGTTTTAACAGCTCTGAACACTGAAGCTTTCTTT
cdr3_length: 15
d_call: .
clone_size: many
j_call: TRBJ1-1
v_call: TRBV20-1

cdr3_aa: CASSLIGGEGRETQYF
cdr3_nt: TGTGCCAGCAGCTTGATCGGCGGAGAGGGACGAGAGACCCAGTACTTC
cdr3_length: 16
d_call: .
clone_size: many
j_call: TRBJ2-5
v_call: TRBV5-5

cdr3_aa: CASSETGNTIYF
cdr3_nt: TGCGCCAGCAGCGAGACAGGAAACACCATATATTTT
cdr3_length: 12
d_call: .
clone_size: .
j_call: TRBJ1-3
v_call: TRBV5-1

cdr3_aa: CASSETRGEQFF
cdr3_nt: TGTGCCAGCAGTGAGACTAGGGGGGAGCAGTTCTTC
cdr3_length: 12
d_call: .
clone_size: many
j_call: TRBJ2-1
v_call: TRBV6-6

cdr3_aa: CASSPVQQGTQFF
cdr3_nt: TGTGCCAGCTCACCGGTCCAACAGGGTACGCAGTTCTTC
cdr3_length: 13
d_call: .
clone_size: many
j_call: TRBJ2-1
v_call: TRBV18

cdr3_aa: CSAREASGNTEAFF
cdr3_nt: TGCAGTGCTAGAGAGGCCTCCGGGAACACTGAAGCTTTCTTT
cdr3_length: 14
d_call: .
clone_size: .
j_call: TRBJ1-1
v_call: TRBV20-1

cdr3_aa: CASSSGLYTGELFF
cdr3_nt: TGCGCCAGCAGCTCTGGACTGTACACCGGGGAGCTGTTTTTT
cdr3_length: 14
d_call: .
clone_size: many
j_call: TRBJ2-2
v_call: TRBV5-1

cdr3_aa: CASSQTTAPYEQYF
cdr3_nt: TGTGCCAGCAGTCAGACGACAGCCCCCTACGAGCAGTACTTC
cdr3_length: 14
d_call: .
clone_size: many
j_call: TRBJ2-7
v_call: TRBV12-3/TRBV12-4

cdr3_aa: CASSLPTSGSLEQYF
cdr3_nt: TGTGCCAGCAGCTTGCCGACTAGCGGGAGTCTCGAGCAGTACTTC
cdr3_length: 15
d_call: TRBD2
clone_size: once
j_call: TRBJ2-7
v_call: TRBV5-5

cdr3_aa: CASSHRDIGANVLTF
cdr3_nt: TGTGCCAGCAGCCACAGGGACATTGGGGCCAACGTCCTGACTTTC
cdr3_length: 15
d_call: .
clone_size: .
j_call: TRBJ2-6
v_call: TRBV3-1

cdr3_aa: CASTRFPNPSGRAREQFF
cdr3_nt: TGTGCCAGCACACGGTTTCCTAACCCCAGCGGGAGGGCCAGAGAGCAGTTCTTC
cdr3_length: 18
d_call: TRBD2
clone_size: .
j_call: TRBJ2-1
v_call: TRBV28

cdr3_aa: CASSLGTFIYEQYF
cdr3_nt: TGTGCCAGCAGTTTGGGAACCTTTATCTACGAGCAGTACTTC
cdr3_length: 14
d_call: .
clone_size: many
j_call: TRBJ2-7
v_call: TRBV28

cdr3_aa: CSAPPSYGYTF
cdr3_nt: TGCAGTGCTCCCCCCTCCTATGGCTACACCTTC
cdr3_length: 11
d_call: .
clone_size: few
j_call: TRBJ1-2
v_call: TRBV20-1

cdr3_aa: CASSALREGTQYF
cdr3_nt: TGCGCCAGCAGTGCCCTAAGAGAGGGAACCCAGTACTTC
cdr3_length: 13
d_call: .
clone_size: many
j_call: TRBJ2-5
v_call: TRBV10-2

cdr3_aa: CAAVIAGYLNEQFF
cdr3_nt: TGTGCCGCCGTTATAGCGGGGTATCTCAATGAGCAGTTCTTC
cdr3_length: 14
d_call: TRBD2
clone_size: many
j_call: TRBJ2-1
v_call: TRBV30

cdr3_aa: CATSGLSVTSGKYNEQFF
cdr3_nt: TGTGCCACCAGTGGGCTTTCGGTGACTAGCGGAAAATACAATGAGCAGTTCTTC
cdr3_length: 18
d_call: TRBD2
clone_size: many
j_call: TRBJ2-1
v_call: TRBV24-1

cdr3_aa: CSVDANEQFF
cdr3_nt: TGCAGCGTTGACGCAAATGAGCAGTTCTTC
cdr3_length: 10
d_call: .
clone_size: few
j_call: TRBJ2-1
v_call: TRBV29-1

cdr3_aa: CAWSVQQGAEAFF
cdr3_nt: TGTGCCTGGAGTGTACAACAGGGGGCTGAAGCTTTCTTT
cdr3_length: 13
d_call: TRBD1
clone_size: many
j_call: TRBJ1-1
v_call: TRBV30

cdr3_aa: CASSPAQGNTEAFF
cdr3_nt: TGTGCCAGCAGTCCAGCTCAGGGGAACACTGAAGCTTTCTTT
cdr3_length: 14
d_call: .
clone_size: many
j_call: TRBJ1-1
v_call: TRBV6-2/TRBV6-3

cdr3_aa: CATNSASGGRTYEQYF
cdr3_nt: TGTGCCACCAACTCTGCTAGCGGGGGTCGAACCTACGAGCAGTACTTC
cdr3_length: 16
d_call: TRBD2
clone_size: many
j_call: TRBJ2-7
v_call: TRBV5-4

cdr3_aa: CASRPGQGGYGYTF
cdr3_nt: TGTGCCAGCCGTCCGGGACAGGGGGGCTATGGCTACACCTTC
cdr3_length: 14
d_call: TRBD1
clone_size: .
j_call: TRBJ1-2
v_call: TRBV28

cdr3_aa: CASSARSGSRGETQYF
cdr3_nt: TGTGCCAGCAGTGCCCGGAGCGGGTCGCGAGGGGAGACCCAGTACTTC
cdr3_length: 16
d_call: .
clone_size: many
j_call: TRBJ2-5
v_call: TRBV6-1